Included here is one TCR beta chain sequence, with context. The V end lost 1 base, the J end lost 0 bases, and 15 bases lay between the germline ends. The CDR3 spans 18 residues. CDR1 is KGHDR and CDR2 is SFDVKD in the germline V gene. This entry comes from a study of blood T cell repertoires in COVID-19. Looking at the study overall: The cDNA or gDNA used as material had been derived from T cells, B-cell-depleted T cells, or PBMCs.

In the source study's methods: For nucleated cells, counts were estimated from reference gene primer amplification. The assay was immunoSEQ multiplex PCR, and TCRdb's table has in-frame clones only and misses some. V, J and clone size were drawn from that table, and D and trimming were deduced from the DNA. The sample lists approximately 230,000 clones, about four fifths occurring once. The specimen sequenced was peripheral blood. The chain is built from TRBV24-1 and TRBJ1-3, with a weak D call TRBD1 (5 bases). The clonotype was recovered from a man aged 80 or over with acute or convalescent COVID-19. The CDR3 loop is CATSDFTPQESSGNTIYF. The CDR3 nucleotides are TGTGCCACCAGTGATTTCACCCCACAGGAGAGCTCTGGAAACACCATATATTTT.